These 21 T cell receptor beta chains came from one sample sequenced in a study of T cell responses to AZD1222 COVID-19 vaccine. Sequencing used immunoSEQ multiplex PCR; TCRdb keeps in-frame clones, though not all of them. The sample lists about 89,000 clones, around 84% occurring once. The sample was peripheral blood, taken 28 days after the second AZD1222 dose. These receptors were obtained from an adult who received the AZD1222 COVID-19 vaccine.

The gene calls are TRBV25-1 and TRBJ2-7; D is uncertain. Trimming left V 3 bases short and J 7 bases short, with 10 bases between. The CDR3 length is 12 residues. Germline loops: CDR1 MGHDK, CDR2 SYGVNS. The CDR3 reads CASSDPGREQYF. DNA of the CDR3: TGTGCCAGCAGTGATCCCGGAAGGGAGCAGTACTTC.

This clone was seen once. The V and J genes are TRBV11-2 and TRBJ2-7, with 7 positions matching TRBD1. The ends lost 8 bases at V and 4 bases at J; junction bases unmatched: 14. CDR1 is SGHAT, CDR2 FQNNGV, per germline. The CDR3 sequence is 15 residues long. For the CDR3, the DNA is TGTGCCAGCGGATTGGGACAGCTCCAGGGGTACGAGCAGTACTTC. Translation gives CASGLGQLQGYEQYF.

The V call is TRBV3-1 (or the pseudogene TRBV3-2), the J call TRBJ2-1; D remains unclear. The CDR3 is made up of 13 amino acids. Germline CDR1 reads LGHDT; CDR2 reads YNNKEL (reference sequence). Trimming removed 0 bases at V and 5 bases at J, with 5 bases between. The CDR3 region has the DNA TGTGCCAGCAGCCAAGACCTAAACAATGAGCAGTTCTTC. Translated, it gives CASSQDLNNEQFF.

The chain recombines TRBV6-5 with TRBJ2-7, with no clear D. The CDR3 consists of 14 residues. V lost 0 bases and J lost 0, with 6 bases in between. Per germline, CDR1 MNHEY and CDR2 SVGAGI. CDR3: CASSYSRFSYEQYF. Written as DNA, the CDR3 is TGTGCCAGCAGTTACTCAAGATTCTCCTACGAGCAGTACTTC.

This clone was detected once. J is TRBJ2-2 and V is TRBV5-1; D not certain. V lost 4 bases, J lost 0 bases, and 10 bases lay in between. In germline, CDR1 is SGHRS, CDR2 YFSETQ. The CDR3 covers 15 residues. CDR3 residues: CASSASPPNTGELFF. The CDR3 DNA reads as TGCGCCAGCAGCGCTAGTCCACCGAACACCGGGGAGCTGTTTTTT.

The sample holds a few counts of this clone. The chain uses TRBV27 and TRBJ2-1, with D perhaps matching TRBD1 (5 bases). CDR3 size: 13 residues. Germline CDR1 MNHEY, CDR2 SMNVEV (reference sequence). V was trimmed by 7 bases and J by 7 bases, leaving 14 bases between them. The CDR3 here is CASKELGANEQFF. The CDR3 DNA sequence: TGTGCCAGCAAAGAGTTAGGGGCTAATGAGCAGTTCTTC.

CDR3 sequence (DNA): TGTGCCAGCAGCCAAGATCGGTGGGCAGGGGTCAATTCACCCCTCCACTTT. This sequence encodes CASSQDRWAGVNSPLHF. The chain joins TRBV3-1 (or the pseudogene TRBV3-2) to TRBJ1-6; D is possibly TRBD1 (6 bases). CDR3 size: 17 residues. CDR1 and CDR2 (germline): LGHDT, YNNKEL (reference sequence). V lost 0 bases to trimming and J lost 7 bases, with 16 bases between them.

The chain combines TRBV7-8 with TRBJ2-3; possibly TRBD2 for D (5 bases). From germline, CDR1 is SGHVS and CDR2 FQNEAQ. The CDR3 length is 15 residues. V was shortened by 0 bases and J by 2 bases, with 9 bases between the two germline ends. CDR3 nucleotides: TGTGCCAGCAGCTTAGCCCGGAGGTTCACAGATACGCAGTATTTT. This gives the protein CASSLARRFTDTQYF.

This clone has a single count. DNA for the CDR3: TGTGCCAGCAGCTTAGTAGGGAGGGCCGGGGATACGCAGTATTTT. This encodes CASSLVGRAGDTQYF. J is TRBJ2-3 and V is TRBV7-2, with 7 bases fitting TRBD2. This CDR3 is built from 15 residues. Trimming removed 1 base from V and 6 bases from J; junction bases left unmatched: 7. In germline, CDR1 is SGHTA, CDR2 FQGNSA.

The chain uses TRBV5-1 and TRBJ2-2; TRBD1 matches 7 bases. The CDR3 is made up of 15 amino acids. Germline V gene data show CDR1 as SGHRS and CDR2 as YFSETQ. After removal of 2 bases from V and 5 bases from J, the junction contained 6 bases not matched to a gene. CDR3 sequence (DNA): TGCGCCAGCAGCTTCACAGGGGTGGGGACCGGGGAGCTGTTTTTT. Amino acids: CASSFTGVGTGELFF.

A few counts support this clone. The chain carries TRBV6-2 or TRBV6-3 and TRBJ1-1; 8 nucleotides align to TRBD1. CDR1 is MNHEY, CDR2 SVGEGT, per germline. The CDR3 spans 17 residues. Unmatched junction bases numbered 12, after V lost 6 bases and J lost 0 bases. This CDR3 reads CASSLLRQGTLNTEAFF. CDR3 nucleotides: TGTGCCAGCAGCCTCCTGAGACAGGGGACCTTGAACACTGAAGCTTTCTTT.

Written as DNA, the CDR3 is TGTGCCAGCAGTGTAGGCACGACTAGCGACAGCACAGATACGCAGTATTTT. As protein: CASSVGTTSDSTDTQYF. The chain combines TRBV2 with TRBJ2-3; TRBD2 matches at 8 bases. Germline trimming cut 4 bases from V and 0 bases from J; bases unmatched to any gene: 9. Germline V gives CDR1 SNHLY, CDR2 FYNNEI. CDR3 size: 17 residues.

This chain links TRBV19 with TRBJ2-3; D may correspond to TRBD1 or TRBD2 (6 bases each). CDR3 length equals 15 residues. The germline gives CDR1 LNHDA, CDR2 SQIVND (reference sequence). Between the trimmed V and J ends, which lost 5 bases and 6 bases, there was a span of 18 bases. In DNA form, the CDR3 reads TGTGCCAGTAGTTCCATTCAGGGGAGGTTGGATACGCAGTATTTT. Translated: CASSSIQGRLDTQYF.

The rearrangement links TRBV11-1 to TRBJ1-2, with TRBD1 matching 9 bases. Germline V CDR1 and CDR2: SGHAT, FQDESV (reference sequence). This CDR3 has 14 amino acids. Trimming cost V 5 bases and J 5 bases; bases outside gene matches: 6. The CDR3 protein is CASSPGTGRYGYTF. The CDR3 DNA reads as TGTGCCAGCAGCCCCGGGACAGGGCGGTATGGCTACACCTTC. The whole variable domain, remainder taken from reference TRBV11-1 and TRBJ1-2, is EAEVAQSPRYKITEKSQAVAFWCDPISGHATLYWYRQILGQGPELLVQFQDESVVDDSQLPKDRFSAERLKGVDSTLKIQPAELGDSAMYLCASSPGTGRYGYTFGSGTRLTVV.

J is TRBJ2-7 and V is TRBV19; 7 nucleotides agree with TRBD1. The CDR3 is 14 amino acids. The germline CDR1 and CDR2 sequences are LNHDA and SQIVND (reference sequence). V lost 4 bases, J lost 2 bases, and 5 bases stayed unmatched. The CDR3 loop is CASSTTGVPYEQYF. DNA for the CDR3: TGTGCCAGTAGTACCACAGGGGTTCCCTACGAGCAGTACTTC.

The J gene is TRBJ1-2, the V gene TRBV28; D possibly corresponds to TRBD1 (6 bases). The length of the CDR3 is 17 residues. The V gene lost 5 bases and the J gene lost 4 bases, with 23 bases spanning the gap. The V gene's germline CDR1 is MDHEN and CDR2 SYDVKM. The CDR3 loop is CASSLGGQGAPPYGYTF. CDR3 in DNA: TGTGCCAGCAGTCTCGGGGGGCAGGGAGCTCCCCCCTATGGCTACACCTTC.

The chain links TRBV7-3 to TRBJ2-1; D ambiguous. V lost 5 bases to trimming and J lost 4 bases, with 15 bases between them. CDR1 and CDR2 (germline): SGHTA, FQGTGA. There are 15 residues in the CDR3. The CDR3 reads CASSPHPLRYNEQFF. CDR3 DNA sequence: TGTGCCAGCAGCCCCCACCCCTTGAGGTACAATGAGCAGTTCTTC.

The chain has TRBV11-3 and TRBJ2-1, with 7 bases matching TRBD2. After removal of 3 bases from V and 0 bases from J, the junction contained 2 bases not matched to a gene. The V gene's germline CDR1 is SGHNT and CDR2 YENEEA. The CDR3 totals 15 residues. As DNA, the CDR3 is TGTGCCAGCAGCTTGGGGGGGAGCTCCTACAATGAGCAGTTCTTC. Its protein product is CASSLGGSSYNEQFF. Filled out from reference TRBV11-3 and TRBJ2-1, the complete variable domain reads EAGVVQSPRYKIIEKKQPVAFWCNPISGHNTLYWYLQNLGQGPELLIRYENEEAVDDSQLPKDRFSAERLKGVDSTLKIQPAELGDSAVYLCASSLGGSSYNEQFFGPGTRLTVL.

The V and J genes are TRBV28 and TRBJ1-2, with 8 bases aligning to TRBD1. Germline-derived CDR1 and CDR2 are MDHEN and SYDVKM. The CDR3 consists of 13 residues. V trimming: 2 bases; J trimming: 8 bases; junction bases outside the gene matches: 4. Here the CDR3 DNA reads TGTGCCAGCAGTTTAACCAGGGGGCACGGCTACACCTTC. Amino acid sequence: CASSLTRGHGYTF.

The chain is built from TRBV2 and TRBJ2-6; D gene uncertain. Germline loops: CDR1 SNHLY, CDR2 FYNNEI. The CDR3 sequence is 15 residues long. Trimming removed 5 bases from V and 0 bases from J, with 8 bases in between. The chain's CDR3 is CASSSRFSGANVLTF. The CDR3 region has the DNA TGTGCCAGCAGTTCCCGGTTCTCTGGGGCCAACGTCCTGACTTTC.

The CDR3 DNA is TGTGCCAGCACCCCCGGCTACACAGATACGCAGTATTTT. It is translated as CASTPGYTDTQYF. J is TRBJ2-3 and V is TRBV6-5; no definite D call. V lost 7 bases and J 2 bases, leaving 10 bases between the germline ends. CDR1 is MNHEY, CDR2 SVGAGI, per germline. This CDR3 is built from 13 residues.